One and the same sample provided the 3 T cell receptor beta chains below, sequenced in a study of graft-versus-host responses after intestinal transplantation. The protocol was immunoSEQ multiplex PCR, while the TCRdb copy is restricted to in-frame clones and leaves out a portion. The repertoire has tens of thousands of clones, around 96% of them found once; the top ten carry 1.5% to 2%. The source material was PBMCs, sampled approximately 360 days after intestinal transplant. The receptors shown here come from a human patient who received an intestinal transplant, so some T cells may come from the graft donor.

This rearrangement joins TRBV6-6 to TRBJ2-2; D is undetermined. The CDR3 spans 11 residues. V gave up 6 bases and J gave up 5 bases, with 4 bases separating them. The germline CDR1 and CDR2 sequences are MNHNY and SVGAGI (reference sequence). CDR3 bases: TGTGCCAGCAGGGGAACCGGGGAGCTGTTTTTT. Translated, it gives CASRGTGELFF.

This CDR3 reads CASAQTGVSYNEQFF. The CDR3 DNA reads as TGTGCCAGCGCCCAGACGGGGGTCTCCTACAATGAGCAGTTCTTC. The V gene is TRBV7-2, the J gene TRBJ2-1; weak D call: TRBD2 (6 bases). The CDR3 is 15 amino acids. V was shortened by 8 bases and J by 0 bases, with 14 bases between the two germline ends. Germline CDR1 is SGHTA and CDR2 is FQGNSA.

This sequence joins TRBV2 and TRBJ2-7, with TRBD2 matching over 10 bases. Germline CDR1 reads SNHLY; CDR2 reads FYNNEI. The junction had 8 bases not matched to a gene; V was cut back by 6 bases and J by 0 bases. The CDR3 is made up of 16 amino acids. The CDR3 sequence: CASSTTSGVSSYEQYF. In DNA, the CDR3 is TGTGCCAGCAGCACCACTAGCGGGGTTAGCTCCTACGAGCAGTACTTC.